Detailed here is one T cell receptor beta chain. The data derive from a study of shared clonotypes between healthy human individuals. This CDR3 has 13 amino acids. V dropped 4 bases and J dropped 4 bases, with 11 bases sitting between them. From germline, CDR1 is MDHEN and CDR2 SYDVKM. Sequenced by immunoSEQ multiplex PCR; TCRdb stores in-frame clones only, minus some. Among over a million clones listed, roughly 96% were seen once. The sample consisted of naive CD4+ T cells sorted from blood. As for subset: CD45RA+ positively selected. The chain joins TRBV28 to TRBJ2-7, with a possible D match to TRBD1 (5 bases). This clonotype was obtained from a young man in good health. CDR3 nucleotides: TGTGCCAGCAGTTCCCCAGGGTTTTACGAGCAGTACTTC. It translates to CASSSPGFYEQYF.